This record covers a single T cell receptor beta chain. Different DNA sequences within this sample yield the same CDR3. The sample is drawn from a study of blood T cell repertoires in COVID-19. Overall study: Researchers got acute and convalescent COVID-19 samples from the United States, Italy and Spain. Sample material is recorded as cDNA or gDNA derived from T cells, B-cell-depleted T cells, or PBMCs.

Original analysis: Estimation of nucleated cell counts was performed using reference gene primer amplification. The repertoire was sequenced with immunoSEQ multiplex PCR; TCRdb's copy has only in-frame clones and lacks some. V, J and clone size were drawn from that table, and D and trimming were deduced from the DNA. Among around 120,000 clones, around 80% were seen once, and the ten largest hold 20% to 25%. Germline CDR1 and CDR2: MGHRA and YSYEKL. Trimming took 0 bases from V and 4 from J; bases not matched to a gene: 2. The CDR3 runs to 15 residues. The chain is built from TRBV4-1 and TRBJ2-3; 9 positions match TRBD1. Sequenced material: peripheral blood. This clonotype was sampled from a man aged 65-85 years with active or convalescent COVID-19. The CDR3 loop is CASSQEQGAPDTQYF. In DNA, the CDR3 is TGCGCCAGCAGCCAAGAACAGGGGGCACCAGATACGCAGTATTTT.